These 21 T cell receptor beta chains were sequenced from one sample in a study of T-cell reconstitution after alpha-beta-depleted transplantation in children. TCRbeta library construction was performed incorporating unique molecular identifiers. TCRdb re-derived calls from the PCR reads in MiXCR, one entry per CDR3 protein. The sample has 750,000 to 950,000 distinct CDR3 sequences; around 17% are singletons. Source: PBMCs, mostly from graft donor cells, taken 360 days after TCRalphabeta/CD19-depleted stem cell transplant. The receptor set was obtained from a male patient younger than 18 who had a stem cell transplant for acute lymphoblastic leukemia, so the T cells may come from the graft donor.

This clonotype was recorded a few times. The V call is TRBV4-1, the J call TRBJ2-3; maybe TRBD2 (6 bases). The CDR3 is 14 residues long. Trimming cost V 2 bases and J 3 bases, with 9 bases left between them. Germline CDR1 reads MGHRA; CDR2 reads YSYEKL. The CDR3 loop reads CASSQMGGTDTQYF. As DNA, the CDR3 is TGCGCCAGCAGCCAAATGGGGGGTACAGATACGCAGTATTTT.

This clonotype was seen just once. The chain carries TRBV10-3 and TRBJ2-1; 8 bases are a match to TRBD1. Per the germline V gene, CDR1 is ENHRY and CDR2 is SYGVKD. The CDR3 loop spans 14 amino acids. The V and J ends lost 4 bases and 8 bases, in that order; junction bases with no gene match: 7. The CDR3 nucleotides read TGTGCCATCAGTGTCGCAGGGGGCCTCGATGAGCAGTTCTTC. It encodes CAISVAGGLDEQFF.

This clonotype was counted many times. This chain connects TRBV27 to TRBJ2-7, with TRBD2 as a possible D gene (6 bases). Deletions cut 8 bases from V and 3 bases from J, with 14 bases between. This CDR3 contains 13 residues. Germline assignment: CDR1 MNHEY and CDR2 SMNVEV (reference sequence). CDR3 amino acids: CASRSGDGYEQYF. The CDR3 nucleotides are TGTGCCAGCCGGTCGGGGGACGGCTACGAGCAGTACTTC.

At least ten counts were recorded for this clonotype. This chain connects TRBV4-1 to TRBJ2-7; D not resolved. The CDR3 extends over 13 amino acids. Trimming took 1 base from V and 2 from J, leaving 6 bases between them. Germline V gene sequence: CDR1 MGHRA, CDR2 YSYEKL. CDR3 residues: CASSQVTAYEQYF. DNA of the CDR3: TGCGCCAGCAGCCAAGTAACAGCCTACGAGCAGTACTTC.

V usage is TRBV12-3 or TRBV12-4 and J usage is TRBJ2-1; weak D call: TRBD2 (6 bases). This CDR3 spans 17 amino acids. V lost 2 bases and J 2 bases, leaving 16 bases between the germline ends. CDR3 amino acids: CASSLNGGIGPYNEQFF. The CDR3 DNA reads TGTGCCAGCAGTTTAAATGGCGGGATTGGCCCCTACAATGAGCAGTTCTTC.

This clonotype was picked up a small number of times. The chain has TRBV7-2 and TRBJ2-7; 9 bases agree with TRBD2. Trimming at V came to 6 bases and at J to 0 bases, leaving 3 bases not matched to a gene. CDR1 is SGHTA, CDR2 FQGNSA, per germline. The CDR3 is made up of 14 amino acids. The DNA of the CDR3 is TGTGCCAGCAGATTTAGCGGGGGCTCCTACGAGCAGTACTTC. The encoded protein is CASRFSGGSYEQYF.

This clonotype was seen at least ten times. CDR3 nucleotides: TGTGCCAGCAGTTTGAGGAGTCCACACAATGAGCAGTTCTTC. Amino acids: CASSLRSPHNEQFF. V and J are TRBV12-3 or TRBV12-4 and TRBJ2-1; no firm D call. The CDR3 has 14 amino acids. V was cut by 3 bases and J by 5 bases, with 11 bases left in between.

V gene TRBV7-2 combines with J gene TRBJ1-2; the D is unclear. Trimming left V 1 base short and J 4 bases short, with 7 bases between. Looked up from germline, CDR1 is SGHTA and CDR2 is FQGNSA. The CDR3 length is 13 residues. This chain's CDR3 is CASSLEASYGYTF. The CDR3 DNA follows: TGTGCCAGCAGCTTAGAAGCTTCCTATGGCTACACCTTC. Together with reference TRBV7-2 and TRBJ1-2, the CDR3 gives the full variable domain: GAGVSQSPSNKVTEKGKDVELRCDPISGHTALYWYRQSLGQGLEFLIYFQGNSAPDKSGLPSDRFSAERTGGSVSTLTIQRTQQEDSAVYLCASSLEASYGYTFGSGTRLTVV.

This clonotype has ten or more counts. The chain combines TRBV5-1 with TRBJ1-1, with D hard to call. The CDR3 spans 13 residues. Germline lookup yields CDR1 SGHRS and CDR2 YFSETQ. V lost 0 bases and J 1 base, leaving 4 bases between the germline ends. The CDR3 bases are TGCGCCAGCAGCTTGGACAGGAACACTGAAGCTTTCTTT. Translated: CASSLDRNTEAFF.

Here the CDR3 DNA reads TGTGCCATCATGGAGGGAAATGGGGCTGACGAGCAGTACTTC. As protein: CAIMEGNGADEQYF. The gene calls are TRBV10-3 and TRBJ2-7; D is perhaps TRBD2 (6 bases). Per germline, CDR1 ENHRY and CDR2 SYGVKD. Trimming removed 7 bases at V and 5 bases at J, with 18 bases between. There are 14 residues in the CDR3.

This clonotype was counted only a few times. The chain couples TRBV2 to TRBJ2-1; TRBD1 matches at 11 bases. V lost 9 bases, J lost 5 bases, and 6 bases stayed unmatched. Germline V lookup: CDR1 SNHLY, CDR2 FYNNEI. This CDR3 contains 14 residues. The CDR3 nucleotides read TGTGCCAGGGCGGACAGGGGGCAGCACAATGAGCAGTTCTTC. It translates to CARADRGQHNEQFF.

The rearrangement links TRBV4-1 to TRBJ1-4; a weak D match, TRBD1 (6 bases). The CDR3 runs to 16 residues. Trimming took off 0 bases at V and 7 bases at J, with 15 bases between the two ends. The germline V gene has CDR1 MGHRA and CDR2 YSYEKL. CDR3 DNA: TGCGCCAGCAGCCAAGATGGGTACAGGGAGGGTGAAAAACTGTTTTTT. Translation: CASSQDGYREGEKLFF.

This clonotype was observed a handful of times. This chain uses TRBV29-1 with TRBJ2-1, with 11 bases matching TRBD2. Unmatched junction bases numbered 8, after V lost 1 base and J lost 3 bases. Germline values: CDR1 SQVTM, CDR2 ANQGSEA. This CDR3 spans 17 amino acids. CDR3 coding DNA: TGCAGCGTTGAAGGGGGACTAGCGGTTGACTACTACAATGAGCAGTTCTTC. Translation: CSVEGGLAVDYYNEQFF.

V and J are TRBV7-2 and TRBJ2-7; TRBD2 aligns across 8 bases. The CDR3 runs 16 residues. V lost 5 bases to trimming and J lost 0 bases; unmatched junction nucleotides: 9. Germline-derived CDR1 and CDR2 are SGHTA and FQGNSA. CDR3 protein: CASSQTTSGSSYEQYF. CDR3 nucleotide sequence: TGTGCCAGCAGCCAAACGACCAGCGGGAGCTCCTACGAGCAGTACTTC.

Only a few counts were recorded for this clonotype. The rearrangement uses TRBV12-3 or TRBV12-4 and TRBJ1-1; TRBD1 matches 9 bases. The CDR3 is 13 residues long. Unmatched junction bases numbered 5, after V lost 5 bases and J lost 7 bases. In nucleotides, the CDR3 is TGTGCCAGCAGTAGACAGGGGGTGGGTGAAGCTTTCTTT. Its protein product is CASSRQGVGEAFF.

The sample holds a few counts of this clonotype. The chain has TRBV15 and TRBJ1-4; D may be TRBD1 (5 bases). Germline V gene data show CDR1 as LNHNV and CDR2 as YYDKDF (reference sequence). V lost 0 bases and J lost 11, with 13 bases in between. The CDR3 length is 14 residues. The CDR3 region has the DNA TGTGCCACCAGCAGAGATCTAGAGGGGAGCAAACTGTTTTTT. Its protein product is CATSRDLEGSKLFF. The variable domain in full, completed from reference TRBV15 and TRBJ1-4, reads DAMVIQNPRYQVTQFGKPVTLSCSQTLNHNVMYWYQQKSSQAPKLLFHYYDKDFNNEADTPDNFQSRRPNTSFCFLDIRSPGLGDTAMYLCATSRDLEGSKLFFGSGTQLSVL.

The rearrangement uses TRBV7-9 and TRBJ2-3; a possible D gene is TRBD1 (5 bases). Germline V gene lookup returns CDR1 SEHNR and CDR2 FQNEAQ (reference sequence). With 5 bases removed from V and 0 bases from J, the gap between germline ends came to 12 bases. The CDR3 length is 15 residues. The CDR3 protein is CASSHSRQSTDTQYF. The CDR3 nucleotides are TGTGCCAGCAGCCATTCTCGACAGAGCACAGATACGCAGTATTTT.

The chain uses TRBV28 and TRBJ2-2; D remains unclear. V gave up 2 bases and J gave up 2 bases, with 12 bases separating them. The CDR3 contains 16 residues. CDR1 is MDHEN, CDR2 SYDVKM, per germline. The CDR3: CASSLGGLRNTGELFF. The CDR3 nucleotides are TGTGCCAGCAGTTTAGGTGGTTTGAGAAACACCGGGGAGCTGTTTTTT. The whole variable domain, filled in from reference TRBV28 and TRBJ2-2, reads DVKVTQSSRYLVKRTGEKVFLECVQDMDHENMFWYRQDPGLGLRLIYFSYDVKMKEKGDIPEGYSVSREKKERFSLILESASTNQTSMYLCASSLGGLRNTGELFFGEGSRLTVL.

The chain recombines TRBV3-1 with TRBJ2-7; the match to TRBD2 covers 14 bases. V lost 4 bases to trimming and J lost 7 bases; unmatched junction nucleotides: 6. The CDR3 sequence is 15 residues long. The germline V gene has CDR1 LGHDT and CDR2 YNNKEL (reference sequence). The CDR3, as DNA: TGTGCCAGCAGCCTGGGACTAGCGGGAGTAGGGGAGCAGTACTTC. The encoded protein is CASSLGLAGVGEQYF.

This clonotype was counted between two and nine times. CDR3 sequence reads: CASRQDLSNQPQHF. CDR3 nucleotides: TGTGCCAGCAGACAGGACCTAAGCAATCAGCCCCAGCATTTT. The V call is TRBV12-3 or TRBV12-4, the J call TRBJ1-5, with D perhaps matching TRBD1 (5 bases). The V end lost 6 bases, the J end lost 1 base, and 10 bases lay between the germline ends. The CDR3 totals 14 residues.

A few counts support this clonotype. The chain recombines TRBV5-1 with TRBJ2-5; 7 nucleotides line up with TRBD1. CDR3 size: 13 residues. Germline assignment: CDR1 SGHRS and CDR2 YFSETQ. The V segment lost 3 bases and the J segment 1 base; nucleotides outside the gene matches: 0. The CDR3 region is CASSYRGQETQYF. CDR3 DNA: TGCGCCAGCAGCTACAGGGGCCAAGAGACCCAGTACTTC.